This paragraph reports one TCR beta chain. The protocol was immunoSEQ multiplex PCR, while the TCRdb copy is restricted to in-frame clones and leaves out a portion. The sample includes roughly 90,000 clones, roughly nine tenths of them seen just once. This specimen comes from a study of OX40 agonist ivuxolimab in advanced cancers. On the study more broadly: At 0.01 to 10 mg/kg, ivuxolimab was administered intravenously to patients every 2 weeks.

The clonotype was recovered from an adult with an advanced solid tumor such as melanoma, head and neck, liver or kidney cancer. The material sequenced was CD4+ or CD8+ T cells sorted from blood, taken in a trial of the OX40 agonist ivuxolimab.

This CDR3 is CASSRSTNEKLFF. CDR3 nucleotides: TGTGCCAGCAGCCGCTCAACTAATGAAAAACTGTTTTTT. The chain uses TRBV6-6 and TRBJ1-4; D is unresolved. Germline CDR1 is MNHNY and CDR2 is SVGAGI (reference sequence). Trimming stripped 6 bases from V and 0 bases from J, with 5 bases between. The CDR3 runs 13 residues.